This TCR beta chain was captured in a study of CD8+CD57+ T cells in acquired aplastic anemia. In the study overall: Sorted CD4+ and CD8+ cell DNA averaged around 3.5 ug. Study-level findings and limits: Patients and controls turned out to have twenty-nine CD8+ CDR3 sequences in common.

This clonotype was counted only a few times. The antigen is unknown. CDR1 and CDR2 from the germline V gene are MGHDK and SYGVNS. This CDR3 contains 15 residues. The V and J ends lost 2 bases and 3 bases respectively, with 12 bases between them. Patients sequenced had flow cytometry evidence of CD8+CD57+ cell expansion. All participating patients were living with severe acquired aplastic anemia. Sampling of blood occurred while the patients had still received no therapy. According to the study, genomic DNA was the template for TCR beta VDJ and CDR3 profiling. TCRdb redid the calling of the reads with MiXCR, one entry per CDR3 protein. The sample consists of about 160,000 distinct CDR3 sequences, around half of them appearing once.

This clonotype was sampled from a human donor with aplastic anemia. The V gene is TRBV25-1, the J gene TRBJ2-3, with D possibly TRBD2 on 5 matching bases. Sequencing was performed on sorted CD4+, CD8+, or CD8+CD57+ T cells (not recorded which) from PBMCs. The CDR3 protein is CASSESGVGTDTQYF. DNA of the CDR3: TGTGCCAGCAGTGAAAGCGGCGTGGGGACAGATACGCAGTATTTT.